This record looks at one T cell receptor beta chain sequence and its context. V was clipped by 7 bases and J by 4 bases, with 17 bases between them. Germline V lookup: CDR1 MGHRA, CDR2 YSYEKL. The length of the CDR3 is 15 residues. Here immunoSEQ multiplex PCR was the method, and the copy in TCRdb shows in-frame clones only, minus some. The data hold 60,000 to 65,000 clones, with around nine tenths observed a single time. This sample is drawn from a study of blood T cell repertoires in COVID-19. This clonotype originated in a woman aged 80 or over with active COVID-19. Sequencing was done on a sample of peripheral blood. The V call is TRBV4-1, the J call TRBJ1-5; tentative D call: TRBD1 (5 bases). The CDR3 loop reads CASTAGGELNQPQHF. The CDR3 nucleotides are TGCGCCAGCACCGCCGGGGGGGAGCTAAATCAGCCCCAGCATTTT.